A single T cell receptor (beta chain) is shown here with its context. This specimen belongs to a study of OX40 agonist ivuxolimab in advanced cancers. Samples were taken at baseline and on day 1 of cycles 4 and 7. Libraries were prepared by immunoSEQ multiplex PCR; TCRdb keeps only in-frame clonotypes and omits some of them. Of tens of thousands of clones in the sample, roughly 77% are singletons; the top ten hold about 7.3%. There are 16 residues in the CDR3. Germline V lookup: CDR1 SGHRS, CDR2 YFSETQ. V was pared by 1 base and J by 0 bases, with 12 bases between. Sequencing was performed on CD4+ or CD8+ T cells sorted from blood, taken in a trial of the OX40 agonist ivuxolimab. The rearrangement joins TRBV5-1 to TRBJ2-3; tentatively, D is TRBD2 (6 bases). This TCR derives from an adult with an advanced solid tumor such as melanoma, head and neck, liver or kidney cancer. CDR3 coding DNA: TGCGCCAGCAGCTTGTATGCGGGAATAAGCACAGATACGCAGTATTTT. This translates into CASSLYAGISTDTQYF.